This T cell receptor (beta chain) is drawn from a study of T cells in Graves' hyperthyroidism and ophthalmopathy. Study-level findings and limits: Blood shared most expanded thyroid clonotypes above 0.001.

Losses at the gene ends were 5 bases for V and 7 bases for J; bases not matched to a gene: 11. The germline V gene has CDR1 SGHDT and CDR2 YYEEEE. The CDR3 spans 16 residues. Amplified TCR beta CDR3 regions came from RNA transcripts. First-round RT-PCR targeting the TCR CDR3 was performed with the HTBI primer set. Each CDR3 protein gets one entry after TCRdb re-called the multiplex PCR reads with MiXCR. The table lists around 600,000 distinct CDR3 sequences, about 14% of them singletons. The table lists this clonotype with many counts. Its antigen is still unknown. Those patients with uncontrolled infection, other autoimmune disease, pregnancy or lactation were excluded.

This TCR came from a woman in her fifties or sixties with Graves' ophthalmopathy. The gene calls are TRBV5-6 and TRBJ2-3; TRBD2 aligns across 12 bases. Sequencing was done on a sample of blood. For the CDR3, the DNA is TGTGCCAGCAGTCCGGTGACTAGCGGGAGAGGGAATACGCAGTATTTT. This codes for CASSPVTSGRGNTQYF.